This is a list of T cell receptor beta chains from one sample in a study of blood T cell repertoires in COVID-19. Profiled with immunoSEQ multiplex PCR; TCRdb holds only in-frame clones, not every one. The table includes 89,000 or so clones, 90% to 95% detected once. Sample: peripheral blood. Receptors originate from a human donor with active COVID-19. The donor label of this sample is uncertain. Each CDR3 is given with its conserved first and last residue. The D gene is left open where the match is weak. Clone size is stated in some rows and not others, as once, few, many or a class when expanded.

clone_size	v_call	j_call	d_call	cdr3_aa	cdr3_nt
NA	TRBV7-2	TRBJ1-2	NA	CASSFMEGYTF	TGTGCCAGCAGCTTTATGGAGGGCTACACCTTC
NA	TRBV3-1/TRBV3-2	TRBJ2-7	NA	CASSRHRSHEQYF	TGTGCCAGCAGCCGTCACAGGTCCCACGAGCAGTACTTC
NA	TRBV5-8	TRBJ2-1	NA	CASSSDTNSQFF	TGTGCCAGCAGCTCGGACACGAACTCACAGTTCTTC
NA	TRBV6-5	TRBJ2-3	TRBD2	CATTTSGSVRDTQYF	TGTGCCACCACCACTAGCGGGTCGGTGAGAGATACGCAGTATTTT
NA	TRBV6-2/TRBV6-3	TRBJ2-1	NA	CASSTAGEQFF	TGTGCCAGCAGTACGGCCGGGGAGCAGTTCTTC
NA	TRBV7-7	TRBJ2-3	TRBD2	CASSRTSYSRSTDTQYF	TGTGCTAGCTCACGGACTAGCTACTCGCGCAGCACAGATACGCAGTATTTT
NA	TRBV24-1	TRBJ2-2	NA	CATSDPGVNTGELFF	TGTGCCACCAGTGATCCCGGGGTTAACACCGGGGAGCTGTTTTTT
NA	TRBV5-5	TRBJ2-1	NA	CASSLGLALNEQFF	TGTGCCAGCAGCTTGGGGCTAGCCCTCAATGAGCAGTTCTTC
NA	TRBV6-1	TRBJ2-3	NA	CASSEYSKILSTDTQYF	TGTGCCAGCAGTGAATATTCGAAGATACTTAGCACAGATACGCAGTATTTT
NA	TRBV4-1	TRBJ1-5	TRBD1	CASSLRGTVSYSNQPQHF	TGCGCCAGCAGCCTCCGCGGGACAGTATCGTATAGCAATCAGCCCCAGCATTTT
NA	TRBV28	TRBJ2-3	TRBD2	CASSFLGEGSDTQYF	TGTGCCAGCAGTTTTCTCGGGGAGGGGTCAGATACGCAGTATTTT
NA	TRBV21-1	TRBJ1-4	NA	CASSNRYRGRVGKLFF	TGTGCCAGCAGCAACCGATACAGGGGCAGAGTCGGAAAACTGTTTTTT
NA	TRBV29-1	TRBJ2-7	TRBD1	CSVARGTGGAGDEQYF	TGCAGCGTGGCTCGTGGGACAGGGGGCGCGGGGGACGAGCAGTACTTC
NA	TRBV11-2	TRBJ1-1	TRBD1	CASSFLQGGTEAFF	TGTGCCAGCAGCTTTCTACAGGGGGGTACTGAAGCTTTCTTT
NA	TRBV5-1	TRBJ2-3	NA	CASSLATGSSTDTQYF	TGCGCCAGCAGCTTAGCTACAGGGAGTTCCACAGATACGCAGTATTTT
once	TRBV5-1	TRBJ2-3	TRBD1	CASSLTQGADTQYF	TGCGCCAGCAGCTTGACACAGGGGGCAGATACGCAGTATTTT
once	TRBV28	TRBJ2-3	TRBD2	CASSLIWTRRNRLQYF	TGTGCCAGCAGTTTAATTTGGACTAGGCGAAACCGACTGCAGTATTTT
NA	TRBV7-9	TRBJ2-2	TRBD1	CASSFYRGNTGELFF	TGTGCCAGCAGCTTTTACAGGGGGAACACCGGGGAGCTGTTTTTT
NA	TRBV11-2	TRBJ1-1	TRBD1	CASSSGQGLTEAFF	TGTGCCAGCAGCTCGGGACAGGGCCTCACTGAAGCTTTCTTT
NA	TRBV20-1	TRBJ2-5	TRBD2	CSASPLGLAGYIVTQETQYF	TGCAGTGCTAGTCCGCTAGGACTAGCGGGATATATCGTTACCCAAGAGACCCAGTACTTC
NA	TRBV15	TRBJ2-1	TRBD2	CATSRGPPGLAGSYNEQFF	TGTGCCACCAGCAGAGGTCCCCCGGGACTAGCGGGTTCCTACAATGAGCAGTTCTTC
NA	TRBV18	TRBJ1-1	NA	CASSPLTGNTEAFF	TGTGCCAGCTCACCCCTTACAGGGAACACTGAAGCTTTCTTT
NA	TRBV7-9	TRBJ2-1	NA	CASTPGGQIEQFF	TGTGCCAGCACCCCGGGAGGACAGATTGAGCAGTTCTTC
few	TRBV9	TRBJ1-6	NA	CASSPEYVGQPNNSPLHF	TGTGCCAGCAGCCCTGAATACGTAGGACAGCCTAATAATTCACCCCTCCACTTT
NA	TRBV7-9	TRBJ1-1	NA	CASSPGGRGPVNTGAFF	TGTGCCAGCAGCCCGGGCGGGCGGGGGCCGGTGAACACTGGAGCTTTCTTT
once	TRBV7-9	TRBJ2-7	NA	CASSSRGDYEQYF	TGTGCCAGCAGTTCCCGGGGAGACTACGAGCAGTACTTC
NA	TRBV7-2	TRBJ2-7	TRBD1	CASSGTGMHEQYF	TGTGCCAGCAGCGGGACAGGGATGCACGAGCAGTACTTC
NA	TRBV10-3	TRBJ2-5	TRBD2	CAINEGLQETQYF	TGTGCCATCAATGAGGGACTACAAGAGACCCAGTACTTC
few	TRBV5-1	TRBJ1-5	NA	CASSLDGYQPQHF	TGCGCCAGCAGCTTGGACGGGTATCAGCCCCAGCATTTT
NA	TRBV5-4	TRBJ2-3	TRBD2	CASSPIVAGEGVNTQYF	TGTGCCAGCAGCCCTATCGTAGCGGGAGAGGGGGTAAATACGCAGTATTTT
NA	TRBV24-1	TRBJ2-1	NA	CATSEAGTHNEQFF	TGTGCCACCAGTGAAGCCGGGACACACAATGAGCAGTTCTTC
few	TRBV19	TRBJ2-7	TRBD1	CASRRQGAHEQYF	TGTGCCAGTCGGCGACAGGGGGCCCACGAGCAGTACTTC
NA	TRBV11-3	TRBJ2-3	NA	CASSLRADTQYF	TGTGCCAGCAGCTTACGCGCAGATACGCAGTATTTT
NA	TRBV13	TRBJ1-6	NA	CASSLAAGQGSPLHF	TGTGCCAGCAGCTTAGCGGCAGGGCAGGGATCACCCCTCCACTTT
NA	TRBV5-1	TRBJ2-3	NA	CASSLGTDSDTQYF	TGCGCCAGCAGCTTGGGAACGGACTCAGATACGCAGTATTTT
NA	TRBV20-1	TRBJ2-7	TRBD1	CSASLSRAGTGAYEQYF	TGCAGTGCCAGTTTAAGCAGGGCCGGGACAGGGGCCTACGAGCAGTACTTC
NA	TRBV5-1	TRBJ1-6	TRBD1	CASSLGTGQPSPLHF	TGCGCCAGCAGCTTGGGTACGGGACAGCCTTCACCCCTCCACTTT
NA	TRBV6-4	TRBJ1-1	NA	CASSAEENTEAFF	TGTGCCAGCAGTGCCGAGGAGAACACTGAAGCTTTCTTT
NA	TRBV5-1	TRBJ2-7	NA	CASREPSRPTYEQYF	TGCGCCAGCAGAGAACCAAGCAGGCCGACCTACGAGCAGTACTTC
NA	TRBV28	TRBJ2-5	NA	CASTFAAGETQYF	TGTGCCAGCACGTTCGCAGCGGGAGAGACCCAGTACTTC
NA	TRBV5-5	TRBJ2-7	TRBD2	CASSFLAGGPQNYEQYF	TGTGCCAGCAGCTTCCTAGCGGGAGGGCCGCAAAACTACGAGCAGTACTTC
NA	TRBV4-1	TRBJ2-7	NA	CASSFTVVYEQYF	TGCGCCAGCAGCTTTACAGTGGTCTACGAGCAGTACTTC
NA	TRBV5-1	TRBJ1-1	NA	CASRGYSTEAFF	TGCGCCAGCAGAGGATACAGCACTGAAGCTTTCTTT
NA	TRBV5-1	TRBJ2-3	NA	CASSLGTSADTQYF	TGCGCCAGCAGCCTTGGGACAAGTGCAGATACGCAGTATTTT
NA	TRBV6-2/TRBV6-3	TRBJ1-5	TRBD1	CASSLNRGLQPQHF	TGTGCCAGCAGCCTTAACAGGGGATTGCAGCCCCAGCATTTT
NA	TRBV7-9	TRBJ1-4	NA	CASSYRLDSALEKLFF	TGTGCCAGCAGCTATAGACTGGACAGTGCCCTCGAAAAACTGTTTTTT
NA	TRBV7-9	TRBJ2-2	NA	CASSEGTGELFF	TGTGCCAGCAGTGAGGGCACCGGGGAGCTGTTTTTT
NA	TRBV6-4	TRBJ2-5	TRBD1	CASSRDRGETQYF	TGTGCCAGCAGCAGAGACAGGGGGGAGACCCAGTACTTC
NA	TRBV6-1	TRBJ2-4	TRBD2	CASSEGLAGGNIQYF	TGTGCCAGCAGTGAAGGACTAGCGGGGGGAAACATTCAGTACTTC
once	TRBV6-2/TRBV6-3	TRBJ2-1	NA	CASSWGGADYNEQFF	TGTGCCAGCAGTTGGGGGGGCGCCGACTACAATGAGCAGTTCTTC
NA	TRBV11-2	TRBJ1-3	NA	CASSLGFPGSGNTIYF	TGTGCCAGCAGCTTAGGTTTTCCAGGCTCTGGAAACACCATATATTTT
NA	TRBV7-2	TRBJ2-1	TRBD2	CASSLETHRKPGGQFF	TGTGCCAGCAGCTTAGAGACCCACCGTAAACCGGGAGGGCAGTTCTTC
NA	TRBV28	TRBJ2-3	TRBD1	CASNLVGTGITDTQYF	TGTGCCAGCAACCTTGTCGGGACAGGGATAACAGATACGCAGTATTTT